This entry is about one T cell receptor beta chain. These data come from a study of beta chain features in type 1 diabetes. TCRB transcripts that were expressed got sequenced, as all of the isolated RNA had been reverse transcribed. The protocol was immunoSEQ multiplex PCR, while the TCRdb copy is restricted to in-frame clones and leaves out a portion. The sample records approximately 150,000 clones, 8.5% to 12% being singletons. This TCR derives from a young man in good health. The material sequenced was naive CD4+ T cells from blood.

The CDR3 here is CATSRGGGYQETQYF. CDR3 sequence (DNA): TGTGCCACCAGCAGAGGGGGGGGGTACCAAGAGACCCAGTACTTC. The gene calls are TRBV15 and TRBJ2-5; 7 bases match TRBD2. With V trimmed by 1 base and J by 0 bases, 2 bases remained unmatched. CDR1 is LNHNV and CDR2 is YYDKDF in the germline V gene (reference sequence). The CDR3 extends over 15 amino acids. The entire variable domain, with the rest obtained from reference TRBV15 and TRBJ2-5, is as follows: DAMVIQNPRYQVTQFGKPVTLSCSQTLNHNVMYWYQQKSSQAPKLLFHYYDKDFNNEADTPDNFQSRRPNTSFCFLDIRSPGLGDTAMYLCATSRGGGYQETQYFGPGTRLLVL.